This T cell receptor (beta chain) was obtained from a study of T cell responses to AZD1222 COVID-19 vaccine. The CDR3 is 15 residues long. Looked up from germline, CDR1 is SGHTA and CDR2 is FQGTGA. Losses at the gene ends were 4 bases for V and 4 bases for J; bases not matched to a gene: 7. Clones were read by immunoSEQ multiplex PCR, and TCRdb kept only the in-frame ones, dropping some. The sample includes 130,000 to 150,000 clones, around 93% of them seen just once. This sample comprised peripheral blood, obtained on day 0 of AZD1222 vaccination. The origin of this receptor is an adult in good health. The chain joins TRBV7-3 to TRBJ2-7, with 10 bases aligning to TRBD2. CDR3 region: CASSSPGTSEYEQYF. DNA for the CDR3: TGTGCCAGCAGCTCCCCCGGGACTAGCGAATACGAGCAGTACTTC.